What follows are 16 T cell receptor beta chains derived from one specimen sequenced in a study of OX40 agonist ivuxolimab in advanced cancers. Data came from immunoSEQ multiplex PCR; TCRdb stores just in-frame clones and leaves some out. The repertoire includes more than 55,000 clones, 85% to 95% of them detected once, and roughly an eighth sits in the top ten. Sequencing was performed on CD4+ or CD8+ T cells sorted from blood, taken in a trial of the OX40 agonist ivuxolimab. Receptors were obtained from an adult with an advanced solid tumor such as melanoma, head and neck, liver or kidney cancer.

This chain joins TRBV28 and TRBJ1-6; perhaps TRBD1 as D (5 bases). Looked up from germline, CDR1 is MDHEN and CDR2 is SYDVKM. This CDR3 has 13 residues. V lost 7 bases to trimming and J lost 3 bases, with 7 bases between them. In DNA, the CDR3 is TGTGCCAGCACAGGGAGCTATAATTCACCCCTCCACTTT. Translating gives CASTGSYNSPLHF.

The chain's CDR3 is CASSLTSGVGDIQYF. The CDR3 DNA follows: TGTGCCAGCAGCTTAACATCGGGGGTCGGGGACATTCAGTACTTC. V gene TRBV7-2 combines with J gene TRBJ2-4; D might be TRBD2 (6 bases). The V end lost 2 bases, the J end lost 8 bases, and 16 bases lay between the germline ends. Per the germline V gene, CDR1 is SGHTA and CDR2 is FQGNSA. The length of the CDR3 is 15 residues. Full variable domain (rest looked up from reference TRBV7-2 and TRBJ2-4): GAGVSQSPSNKVTEKGKDVELRCDPISGHTALYWYRQSLGQGLEFLIYFQGNSAPDKSGLPSDRFSAERTGGSVSTLTIQRTQQEDSAVYLCASSLTSGVGDIQYFGAGTRLSVL.

This clone has just one count. V and J are TRBV5-5 and TRBJ2-7, with 10 nucleotides matching TRBD2. Trimming took 0 bases from V and 2 from J; bases not matched to a gene: 11. Germline loops: CDR1 SGHKS, CDR2 YYEKEE (reference sequence). The CDR3 contains 18 residues. CDR3 nucleotides: TGTGCCAGCAGCTTGGATGGACTAGCGGAGAACACCCCCTACGAGCAGTACTTC. Its translation: CASSLDGLAENTPYEQYF.

This chain joins TRBV6-5 and TRBJ2-1, with D possibly TRBD2 on 5 matching bases. V was trimmed by 6 bases and J by 0 bases, leaving 12 bases between them. Germline lookup yields CDR1 MNHEY and CDR2 SVGAGI. There are 15 residues in the CDR3. This CDR3 reads CASRLSGSSYNEQFF. DNA of the CDR3: TGTGCCAGCAGATTAAGCGGAAGCTCCTACAATGAGCAGTTCTTC.

The chain carries TRBV29-1 and TRBJ2-3; a possible D gene is TRBD2 (6 bases). The V gene's germline CDR1 is SQVTM and CDR2 ANQGSEA. This CDR3 is 15 amino acids long. With 7 bases removed from V and 2 bases from J, the gap between germline ends came to 19 bases. CDR3: CSGVGRGRPTDTQYF. The CDR3 bases are TGCAGCGGGGTGGGGCGGGGCCGCCCCACAGATACGCAGTATTTT.

A few counts support this clone. This rearrangement joins TRBV4-1 to TRBJ1-1; 7 nucleotides align to TRBD1. V lost 3 bases to trimming and J lost 0 bases; unmatched junction nucleotides: 4. The CDR3 extends over 15 amino acids. Germline V lookup: CDR1 MGHRA, CDR2 YSYEKL. The CDR3 region has the DNA TGCGCCAGCAGCCATAGACAGGGACTGAACACTGAAGCTTTCTTT. Its translation: CASSHRQGLNTEAFF.

CDR3 sequence reads: CASSPEQGTLRGYTF. For the CDR3, the DNA is TGTGCCAGCAGCCCGGAACAGGGGACCCTACGTGGCTACACCTTC. The chain combines TRBV5-5 with TRBJ1-2, with 7 bases fitting TRBD1. This CDR3 region has 15 residues. The trim removed 4 bases at V and 7 bases at J, leaving 13 bases unmatched. Germline V gives CDR1 SGHKS, CDR2 YYEKEE (reference sequence). The entire variable domain, with the rest obtained from reference TRBV5-5 and TRBJ1-2, is as follows: DAGVTQSPTHLIKTRGQQVTLRCSPISGHKSVSWYQQVLGQGPQFIFQYYEKEERGRGNFPDRFSARQFPNYSSELNVNALLLGDSALYLCASSPEQGTLRGYTFGSGTRLTVV.

The chain employs TRBV4-3 and TRBJ2-3; 7 nucleotides align to TRBD1. Germline V lookup: CDR1 LGHNA, CDR2 YSLEER. The J segment lost 4 bases and the V segment lost 3 bases, leaving 4 bases of the junction unmatched. The CDR3 has 14 residues. CDR3 sequence reads: CASSQTGKADTQYF. The CDR3 DNA reads as TGCGCCAGCAGCCAGACAGGGAAGGCAGATACGCAGTATTTT.

The rearrangement joins TRBV27 to TRBJ2-7; 15 nucleotides align to TRBD2. Losses at the gene ends were 4 bases for V and 3 bases for J; bases not matched to a gene: 4. The CDR3 runs to 16 residues. Germline V gene sequence: CDR1 MNHEY, CDR2 SMNVEV (reference sequence). CDR3 residues: CASSSWTSGRDYEQYF. Here the CDR3 DNA reads TGTGCCAGCAGTTCGTGGACTAGCGGGAGGGACTACGAGCAGTACTTC.

The rearrangement links TRBV11-2 to TRBJ1-2, with a possible D match to TRBD1 (5 bases). This CDR3 region has 12 residues. V lost 6 bases and J 14 bases, leaving 19 bases between the germline ends. Germline CDR1 SGHAT, CDR2 FQNNGV. DNA for the CDR3: TGTGCCAGCAGAGAATTCGGGACTTCGGGGACCTTC. Its translation is CASREFGTSGTF.

This sequence joins TRBV2 and TRBJ2-7; D might be TRBD1 or TRBD2, each matching 5 bases. Between the trimmed V and J ends, which lost 7 bases and 1 base, there was a span of 11 bases. The CDR3 runs 13 residues. Germline V gives CDR1 SNHLY, CDR2 FYNNEI. CDR3 residues: CASIKGTSYEQYF. In nucleotides, the CDR3 is TGTGCCAGCATAAAAGGGACGTCCTACGAGCAGTACTTC.

This clone was detected only once. The J gene is TRBJ2-7, the V gene TRBV5-1; 8 bases match TRBD1. Germline CDR1 reads SGHRS; CDR2 reads YFSETQ. Trimming took 0 bases from V and 3 from J; bases not matched to a gene: 5. This CDR3 is built from 15 residues. CDR3 in DNA: TGCGCCAGCAGCTTGGACCCAGGGACAGGCTACGAGCAGTACTTC. This gives the protein CASSLDPGTGYEQYF.

V and J are TRBV10-2 and TRBJ2-1; 7 bases align to TRBD2. This CDR3 comprises 15 residues. Germline V gene lookup returns CDR1 WSHSY and CDR2 SAAADI. Losses at the gene ends were 6 bases for V and 4 bases for J; bases not matched to a gene: 9. The CDR3 sequence: CASSRFTGGYNEQFF. CDR3 nucleotide sequence: TGCGCCAGCAGCCGTTTCACGGGGGGATACAATGAGCAGTTCTTC.

This chain joins TRBV27 and TRBJ1-1, with 9 bases matching TRBD1. The CDR3 length is 14 residues. Germline trimming cut 5 bases from V and 0 bases from J; bases unmatched to any gene: 1. In germline, CDR1 is MNHEY, CDR2 SMNVEV (reference sequence). The CDR3 region has the DNA TGTGCCAGCAGTGGGACAGGGTTGAACACTGAAGCTTTCTTT. Its translation is CASSGTGLNTEAFF.

The chain uses TRBV4-1 and TRBJ2-1; tentative D call: TRBD2 (5 bases). CDR1 is MGHRA, CDR2 YSYEKL, per germline. V dropped 6 bases and J dropped 3 bases, with 15 bases sitting between them. There are 15 residues in the CDR3. The CDR3 bases are TGCGCCAGCAGTCAGCGGAAAGGGATCTACAATGAGCAGTTCTTC. It encodes CASSQRKGIYNEQFF.

The genes are TRBV19 and TRBJ2-2; D gene ambiguous. The germline CDR1 and CDR2 sequences are LNHDA and SQIVND (reference sequence). V was shortened by 1 base and J by 0 bases, with 9 bases between the two germline ends. The CDR3 runs to 16 residues. The CDR3 sequence: CASSIGRLSNTGELFF. Written as DNA, the CDR3 is TGTGCCAGTAGTATAGGTCGGCTGTCGAACACCGGGGAGCTGTTTTTT.